These 26 T cell receptor beta chains share one sample of origin, sequenced in a study of CD8 T cells in ankylosing spondylitis. In TCRdb, the 5' RACE reads were re-called with MiXCR into one record per CDR3 protein. The repertoire has 130,000 or so distinct CDR3 sequences, around 7% of them found once; the top ten carry approximately 12%. Material for sequencing was blood, either unsorted or a sorted T cell fraction (not recorded which). The receptors were gathered from a male donor with ankylosing spondylitis or in good health (not recorded which).

This clonotype appeared a few times. The chain recombines TRBV5-1 with TRBJ1-1; D gene ambiguous. CDR3 length: 14 amino acids. Germline lookup yields CDR1 SGHRS and CDR2 YFSETQ. V lost 2 bases to trimming and J lost 0 bases, with 8 bases between them. The CDR3 region has the DNA TGCGCCAGCAGCTTACACAGCCTGAACACTGAAGCTTTCTTT. It codes for CASSLHSLNTEAFF.

This clonotype was counted many times. The rearrangement uses TRBV18 and TRBJ2-7; TRBD2 matches 8 bases. Germline V gives CDR1 KGHSH, CDR2 LQKENI. This CDR3 is 16 amino acids long. V was pared by 6 bases and J by 7 bases, with 17 bases of the junction left unmatched. The CDR3 loop reads CASSPPLAGITVEQYF. The CDR3 coding sequence is TGTGCCAGCTCGCCCCCTCTAGCGGGTATTACGGTTGAGCAGTACTTC.

This clonotype has ten or more counts. The V and J genes are TRBV6-6 and TRBJ2-7; 7 positions match TRBD1. The CDR3 has 13 residues. Germline assignment: CDR1 MNHNY and CDR2 SVGAGI (reference sequence). V shed 4 bases and J 0 bases; nucleotides not matched to a gene: 0. Here the CDR3 DNA reads TGTGCCAGCAGTTCAGGGGGCTCCTACGAGCAGTACTTC. Protein: CASSSGGSYEQYF.

This clonotype was detected many times. This chain links TRBV5-1 with TRBJ2-5, with D perhaps matching TRBD1 or TRBD2 (5 bases each). V dropped 0 bases and J dropped 3 bases, with 9 bases sitting between them. CDR1 SGHRS and CDR2 YFSETQ come from the germline V gene. This CDR3 is 14 amino acids long. The CDR3 DNA sequence: TGCGCCAGCAGCTTGGGGGACGGAGAAGAGACCCAGTACTTC. It is translated as CASSLGDGEETQYF.

This clonotype was seen repeatedly, ten times or more. The chain couples TRBV11-2 to TRBJ1-2, with a tentative D call TRBD1 (6 bases). CDR1 is SGHAT, CDR2 FQNNGV, per germline. Trimming took 5 bases from V and 0 from J, leaving 13 bases between them. The CDR3 covers 15 residues. The CDR3 DNA reads TGTGCCAGCAGCCCCCGAACAGGGTCTAACTATGGCTACACCTTC. Translating it yields CASSPRTGSNYGYTF.

This clonotype was recorded many times. This rearrangement joins TRBV12-3 or TRBV12-4 to TRBJ2-2; 7 nucleotides line up with TRBD2. Germline trimming cut 3 bases from V and 3 bases from J; bases unmatched to any gene: 4. The CDR3 spans 15 residues. The CDR3 loop reads CASSFGGSDTGELFF. The CDR3 coding sequence is TGTGCCAGCAGTTTCGGGGGGTCCGACACCGGGGAGCTGTTTTTT.

Many counts were recorded for this clonotype. This rearrangement joins TRBV29-1 to TRBJ1-5; TRBD1 is a possible D gene (5 bases). Germline V gives CDR1 SQVTM, CDR2 ANQGSEA. V was pared by 5 bases and J by 5 bases, with 10 bases between. The CDR3 contains 12 residues. The CDR3 loop is CSVQGIDQPQHF. The CDR3 DNA sequence: TGCAGCGTTCAGGGTATTGATCAGCCCCAGCATTTT.

J is TRBJ1-4 and V is TRBV18; perhaps TRBD1 as D (6 bases). The ends were cut back, 2 bases at V and 2 bases at J, with 9 bases in the middle. This CDR3 is built from 15 residues. CDR1 and CDR2 (germline): KGHSH, LQKENI. CDR3 amino acids: CASSPNQGTNEKLFF. In nucleotides, the CDR3 is TGTGCCAGCTCACCAAACCAGGGGACTAATGAAAAACTGTTTTTT.

This clonotype was seen many times. The rearrangement joins TRBV12-3 or TRBV12-4 to TRBJ1-2; a possible D gene is TRBD1 (5 bases). V gave up 5 bases and J gave up 7 bases, with 17 bases separating them. This CDR3 has 14 residues. CDR3 loop: CASSPSGRGGGYTF. In DNA, the CDR3 is TGTGCCAGCAGTCCTTCCGGGAGGGGAGGTGGCTACACCTTC.

To note about this clonotype: This may come from a read error, since a much larger clone is one base off. The CDR3 spells CASTDTQNSEAFF. The CDR3 DNA sequence: TGCGCCAGCACCGATACTCAGAACTCTGAAGCTTTCTTT. The chain links TRBV5-1 to TRBJ1-1; D is uncertain. The CDR3 sequence is 13 residues long. Germline-derived CDR1 and CDR2 are SGHRS and YFSETQ.

This clonotype was counted between two and nine times. CDR3 in DNA: TGTGCCAGCAGCTTATCTCCTAGCGGGAACTTAGATACGCAGTATTTT. This translates into CASSLSPSGNLDTQYF. The chain is built from TRBV7-3 and TRBJ2-3; 9 nucleotides line up with TRBD2. V shed 2 bases and J 5 bases; nucleotides not matched to a gene: 8. This CDR3 contains 16 residues. The germline V gene has CDR1 SGHTA and CDR2 FQGTGA.

This clonotype appeared many times. This rearrangement joins TRBV12-3 or TRBV12-4 to TRBJ1-2; D is unresolved. The CDR3 has 13 residues. V gave up 4 bases and J gave up 4 bases, with 10 bases separating them. The CDR3 bases are TGTGCCAGCAGTTGGGTCAGAGCCTATGGCTACACCTTC. It codes for CASSWVRAYGYTF.

This clonotype was detected ten times or more. The V gene is TRBV4-1, the J gene TRBJ2-1; 10 nucleotides align to TRBD2. In germline, CDR1 is MGHRA, CDR2 YSYEKL. The V segment lost 2 bases and the J segment 7 bases; nucleotides outside the gene matches: 8. The CDR3 spans 16 residues. CDR3 nucleotides: TGCGCCAGCAGCCAAACTGGGCTAGCGGGGGTTAATGAGCAGTTCTTC. Translation gives CASSQTGLAGVNEQFF.

In this sample, this clonotype turned up a few times. This chain connects TRBV5-1 to TRBJ1-2; 11 bases align to TRBD1. J gave up 7 bases and V 0 bases, and 5 bases lay outside the gene matches. The CDR3 contains 15 residues. Looked up from germline, CDR1 is SGHRS and CDR2 is YFSETQ. Here the CDR3 reads CASSLAGTGGSGYTF. CDR3 in DNA: TGCGCCAGCAGCTTGGCCGGGACAGGGGGATCTGGCTACACCTTC.

This clonotype has ten or more counts. The J gene is TRBJ1-1, the V gene TRBV12-3 or TRBV12-4; D remains unclear. The CDR3 has 16 amino acids. Trimming took 2 bases from V and 3 from J, leaving 16 bases between them. The CDR3 coding sequence is TGTGCCAGCAGTTTACCCAGGTTGTTTAGGGACACTGAAGCTTTCTTT. Its translation: CASSLPRLFRDTEAFF.

This clonotype was seen at least ten times. The gene calls are TRBV20-1 and TRBJ2-3; D is unclear. The V and J ends lost 3 bases and 4 bases respectively, with 11 bases between them. The germline V gene encodes CDR1 DFQATT and CDR2 SNEGSKA (reference sequence). This CDR3 contains 13 residues. CDR3 in DNA: TGCAGTGCTAGCTCAGACGGGTCAGATACGCAGTATTTT. Translating it yields CSASSDGSDTQYF.

This clonotype appeared many times. This chain connects TRBV18 to TRBJ1-2, with D maybe TRBD1 (5 bases). The CDR3 contains 11 residues. Germline-derived CDR1 and CDR2 are KGHSH and LQKENI. V lost 5 bases and J lost 8, with 9 bases in between. The CDR3 protein is CASSSQGGYTF. In DNA, the CDR3 is TGTGCCAGCTCAAGCCAGGGAGGCTACACCTTC.

This clonotype appeared many times. The chain is built from TRBV12-3 or TRBV12-4 and TRBJ2-7; D possibly corresponds to TRBD1 (6 bases). This CDR3 comprises 14 residues. V lost 3 bases and J 7 bases, leaving 16 bases between the germline ends. The DNA for the CDR3 is TGTGCCAGCAGTTTCCAAGCCAGGGGTGGAGAGCAGTACTTC. Protein: CASSFQARGGEQYF.

At least ten counts were recorded for this clonotype. CDR3 protein: CASSPLVAGSYEQYF. The CDR3 nucleotides are TGTGCCAGCAGCCCATTAGTGGCGGGATCCTACGAGCAGTACTTC. The chain combines TRBV7-9 with TRBJ2-7, with D perhaps matching TRBD2 (6 bases). CDR1 and CDR2 from the germline V gene are SEHNR and FQNEAQ (reference sequence). CDR3 length equals 15 residues. Deletions cut 5 bases from V and 1 base from J, with 15 bases between.

In its sample, this clonotype was seen many times. The chain combines TRBV5-1 with TRBJ2-1; 10 positions agree with TRBD1. The V gene's germline CDR1 is SGHRS and CDR2 YFSETQ. V lost 0 bases and J lost 6; bases outside the gene matches: 6. CDR3 length: 16 residues. CDR3 sequence (DNA): TGCGCCAGCAGCTTGGCTAGGACAGGGGGAGGCAATGAGCAGTTCTTC. This sequence encodes CASSLARTGGGNEQFF.

This clonotype has at least ten counts. The chain employs TRBV20-1 and TRBJ2-1, with a tentative D call TRBD2 (7 bases). The V gene's germline CDR1 is DFQATT and CDR2 SNEGSKA (reference sequence). The CDR3 consists of 15 residues. Trimming shortened V by 3 bases and J by 1 base, and 13 bases separated the two germline ends. CDR3 protein: CSASGGGRSYNEQFF. The CDR3 DNA reads as TGCAGTGCTAGCGGCGGGGGCCGTTCCTACAATGAGCAGTTCTTC.

This clonotype was recorded at least ten times. The chain is built from TRBV9 and TRBJ2-2; D not resolved. V lost 0 bases, J lost 4 bases, and 13 bases lay in between. CDR1 is SGDLS, CDR2 YYNGEE, per germline. The CDR3 totals 16 residues. The CDR3 nucleotides read TGTGCCAGCAGCGTAGGCGGACGCAGCCTCACCGGGGAGCTGTTTTTT. This translates into CASSVGGRSLTGELFF.

This clonotype has ten or more counts. V is TRBV5-1 and J is TRBJ2-5; 11 bases line up with TRBD1. The CDR3 contains 15 residues. Germline CDR1 SGHRS, CDR2 YFSETQ. V shed 2 bases, J shed 3 bases, and the junction held 3 bases outside the gene matches. CDR3: CASSFGTGGKETQYF. CDR3 nucleotide sequence: TGCGCCAGCAGCTTCGGGACAGGGGGGAAAGAGACCCAGTACTTC. The full variable domain, with the rest looked up from reference TRBV5-1 and TRBJ2-5, is KAGVTQTPRYLIKTRGQQVTLSCSPISGHRSVSWYQQTPGQGLQFLFEYFSETQRNKGNFPGRFSGRQFSNSRSEMNVSTLELGDSALYLCASSFGTGGKETQYFGPGTRLLVL.

Many counts were recorded for this clonotype. The chain links TRBV19 to TRBJ1-4, with D hard to call. V was shortened by 0 bases and J by 10 bases, with 12 bases between the two germline ends. CDR3 size: 14 residues. Germline assignment: CDR1 LNHDA and CDR2 SQIVND (reference sequence). CDR3 loop: CASSIDRPSGKLFF. CDR3 coding DNA: TGTGCCAGTAGTATAGATCGTCCCAGTGGAAAACTGTTTTTT.

This clonotype was seen repeatedly, ten times or more. The chain has TRBV11-2 and TRBJ2-2; tentatively, D is TRBD2 (5 bases). Per germline, CDR1 SGHAT and CDR2 FQNNGV. V lost 3 bases to trimming and J lost 6 bases, with 23 bases between them. CDR3 length: 18 amino acids. The CDR3 is CASSFTAGARRVSGELFF. The CDR3 coding sequence is TGTGCCAGCAGCTTTACGGCGGGCGCCAGGCGGGTATCCGGGGAGCTGTTTTTT. The entire variable domain, with the rest obtained from reference TRBV11-2 and TRBJ2-2, is as follows: EAGVAQSPRYKIIEKRQSVAFWCNPISGHATLYWYQQILGQGPKLLIQFQNNGVVDDSQLPKDRFSAERLKGVDSTLKIQPAKLEDSAVYLCASSFTAGARRVSGELFFGEGSRLTVL.

This clonotype was counted many times. V and J are TRBV6-1 and TRBJ1-6; 9 bases fit TRBD1. CDR1 MNHNS and CDR2 SASEGT come from the germline V gene. Trimming removed 6 bases from V and 8 bases from J; junction bases left unmatched: 8. This CDR3 contains 15 residues. As DNA, the CDR3 is TGTGCCAGCAGAATCCGGGACAGGGTTGATTCACCCCTCCACTTT. It translates to CASRIRDRVDSPLHF.